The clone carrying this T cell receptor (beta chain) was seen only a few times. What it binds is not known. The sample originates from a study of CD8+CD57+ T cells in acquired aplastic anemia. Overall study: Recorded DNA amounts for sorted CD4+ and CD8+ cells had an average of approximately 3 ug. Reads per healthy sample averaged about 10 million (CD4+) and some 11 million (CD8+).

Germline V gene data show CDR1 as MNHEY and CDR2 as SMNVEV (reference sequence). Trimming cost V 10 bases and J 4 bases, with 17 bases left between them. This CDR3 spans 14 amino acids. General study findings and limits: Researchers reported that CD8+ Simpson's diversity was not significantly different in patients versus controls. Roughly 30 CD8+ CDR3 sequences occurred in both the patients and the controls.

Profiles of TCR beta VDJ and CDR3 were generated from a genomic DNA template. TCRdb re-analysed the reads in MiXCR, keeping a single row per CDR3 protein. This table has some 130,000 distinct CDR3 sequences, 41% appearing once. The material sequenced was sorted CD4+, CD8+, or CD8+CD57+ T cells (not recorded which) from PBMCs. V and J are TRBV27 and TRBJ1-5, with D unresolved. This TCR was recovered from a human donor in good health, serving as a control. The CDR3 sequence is CATSPVASNQPQHF. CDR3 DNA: TGTGCCACCTCGCCGGTGGCGTCAAATCAGCCCCAGCATTTT.